This TCR beta chain was documented in a study of cytomegalovirus exposure and HLA in healthy donors. General study findings and limits: Specificity of a few CMV-associated chains for CMV antigens was verified in vitro. The analysis excluded some indistinguishable V segments, including TRBV6-2 and TRBV6-3.

About this clone: Its antigen is currently unknown.

PCR was performed using 60 Vbeta and 13 Jbeta primers. Data came from immunoSEQ multiplex PCR; TCRdb stores just in-frame clones and leaves some out. Of fewer than 200,000 clones listed, around 77% are singletons. J gave up 6 bases and V 1 base, and 4 bases lay outside the gene matches. Germline-derived CDR1 and CDR2 are SGHRS and YFSETQ. There are 14 residues in the CDR3. The V and J genes are TRBV5-1 and TRBJ2-1; the match to TRBD1 covers 7 bases. The specimen sequenced was PBMCs. The sequence derives from a man aged 55 to 69 in good health and CMV-seronegative. Here the CDR3 reads CASSLRNRGNEQFF. CDR3 bases: TGCGCCAGCAGCTTGCGAAACAGGGGCAATGAGCAGTTCTTC.